The clone carrying this T cell receptor beta chain appeared a few times. Its target is not known. Every isolated RNA sample was fully reverse transcribed, so sequencing captured expressed TCRB transcripts. Some clones are missing from TCRdb's copy, which holds only in-frame ones; the method was immunoSEQ multiplex PCR. This sample has almost 250,000 clones; 13% to 15% occur once, and the top ten carry about 0.03%. These data are taken from a study of beta chain features in type 1 diabetes. Study-wide results and caveats: Lower insertion and higher deletion counts appeared at VDJ junctions in type 1 diabetes patients.

Deletions cut 3 bases from V and 8 bases from J, with 14 bases between. The CDR3 totals 15 residues. Germline V gene sequence: CDR1 SGHVS, CDR2 FQNEAQ. Sorted CD4+ subsets: naive, central memory, regulatory, stem cell-like memory (CD45RO/CCR7/CD25/CD127/CD95/CD27 panel). The sequenced material came from naive CD4+ T cells from blood. The rearrangement uses TRBV7-8 and TRBJ1-6; D may be TRBD1 (6 bases). This clonotype originated in a woman aged 40 to 50 in good health. CDR3 in amino acids: CASSFQGLLDSPLHF. DNA for the CDR3: TGTGCCAGCAGCTTTCAGGGGCTACTGGATTCACCCCTCCACTTT.